The 18 T cell receptor beta chains reported below all come from one sample, sequenced in a study of T-cell reconstitution after alpha-beta-depleted transplantation in children. Molecular barcoding with unique molecular identifiers was used for the TCRbeta library. TCRdb passed the PCR reads through MiXCR, listing each CDR3 protein once. The repertoire holds roughly 300,000 distinct CDR3 sequences, with under 13% as singletons. Sequences were derived from PBMCs from the stem cell graft donor, sampled from the stem cell graft. Receptor source: a human donor who donated a stem cell graft to a child with acute lymphoblastic leukemia.

The chain is built from TRBV14 and TRBJ2-3; weak D call: TRBD1 (6 bases). V was pared by 3 bases and J by 6 bases, with 22 bases between. CDR3 length: 17 residues. Germline-derived CDR1 and CDR2 are SGHDN and FVKESK. The CDR3 loop reads CASSQAPGHPPLDTQYF. The CDR3 nucleotides are TGTGCCAGCAGCCAGGCCCCGGGACATCCACCCTTGGATACGCAGTATTTT.

This clonotype was counted ten times or more. J is TRBJ1-6 and V is TRBV28; TRBD1 matches 7 bases. V gave up 6 bases and J gave up 6 bases; unmatched junction bases: 8. Germline-derived CDR1 and CDR2 are MDHEN and SYDVKM. This CDR3 has 15 residues. The CDR3 sequence: CASRPGGPSNSPLHF. The CDR3 nucleotides read TGTGCCAGCAGGCCAGGGGGGCCGAGTAATTCACCCCTCCACTTT.

This clonotype has more than one count but fewer than ten. This rearrangement joins TRBV12-3 or TRBV12-4 to TRBJ2-5; TRBD1 might be the D (6 bases). V lost 1 base, J lost 1 base, and 10 bases lay in between. The length of the CDR3 is 15 residues. The CDR3 nucleotides are TGTGCCAGCAGTTTAGAGTGGGACACCCAAGAGACCCAGTACTTC. Residues: CASSLEWDTQETQYF.

This clonotype was seen many times. V and J are TRBV12-3 or TRBV12-4 and TRBJ1-5; possibly TRBD1 for D (5 bases). The CDR3 is 13 residues long. Trimming stripped 5 bases from V and 3 bases from J, with 8 bases between. This CDR3 reads CASSPGYNQPQHF. CDR3 nucleotides: TGTGCCAGCAGTCCAGGGTACAATCAGCCCCAGCATTTT.

The chain uses TRBV9 and TRBJ2-2; TRBD1 might be the D (5 bases). This CDR3 comprises 15 residues. Germline loops: CDR1 SGDLS, CDR2 YYNGEE. V was cut by 0 bases and J by 0 bases, with 6 bases left in between. CDR3 sequence reads: CASSVEGSNTGELFF. CDR3 DNA: TGTGCCAGCAGCGTAGAGGGGTCGAACACCGGGGAGCTGTTTTTT.

This clonotype was detected a few times. The V and J genes are TRBV20-1 and TRBJ2-1; 11 bases align to TRBD1. Germline lookup yields CDR1 DFQATT and CDR2 SNEGSKA (reference sequence). This CDR3 has 16 residues. J lost 6 bases, V lost 7 bases, and 14 bases had no gene match. The CDR3 nucleotides are TGCAGTGTTAACCGCGGTCAAGGGACAGGGGGCAATGAGCAGTTCTTC. This sequence encodes CSVNRGQGTGGNEQFF.

Comment on this clonotype: An end of the junction does not agree with germline; a read error may underlie this. The chain couples TRBV6-5 to TRBJ2-5; TRBD2 is a possible D gene (6 bases). Per the germline V gene, CDR1 is MNHEY and CDR2 is SVGAGI. CDR3 length: 11 amino acids. This CDR3 is CASGGVGVLDF. As DNA, the CDR3 is TGTGCCAGCGGAGGGGTGGGCGTTCTGGACTTC.

This chain joins TRBV12-3 or TRBV12-4 and TRBJ2-7, with 10 positions matching TRBD2. The CDR3 length is 15 residues. Trimming removed 6 bases from V and 4 bases from J; junction bases left unmatched: 9. The CDR3 sequence is CASRSGTSVTYEQYF. The CDR3 DNA follows: TGTGCCAGCAGGTCCGGGACTAGCGTGACGTACGAGCAGTACTTC.

This clonotype occurred many times. The V call is TRBV12-3 or TRBV12-4, the J call TRBJ1-1, with D unclear. This CDR3 has 15 residues. Trimming took 3 bases from V and 3 from J, leaving 14 bases between them. The DNA of the CDR3 is TGTGCCAGCAGTTTGGGAGGGCTCGGGGACACTGAAGCTTTCTTT. Translating it yields CASSLGGLGDTEAFF.

The chain employs TRBV12-3 or TRBV12-4 and TRBJ2-7; TRBD1 aligns across 7 bases. The trim removed 5 bases at V and 6 bases at J, leaving 10 bases unmatched. CDR3 size: 14 residues. The CDR3: CASSLRGRGSEQYF. CDR3 DNA: TGTGCCAGCAGTCTCCGGGGCAGGGGGTCCGAGCAGTACTTC.

This clonotype came up a few times. The rearrangement links TRBV5-1 to TRBJ2-6; TRBD1 matches 7 bases. This CDR3 spans 16 amino acids. V gave up 3 bases and J gave up 0 bases; unmatched junction bases: 3. Germline CDR1 SGHRS, CDR2 YFSETQ. The CDR3: CASSWTGFSGANVLTF. CDR3 nucleotide sequence: TGCGCCAGCAGCTGGACAGGATTCTCTGGGGCCAACGTCCTGACTTTC. Together with reference TRBV5-1 and TRBJ2-6, the CDR3 gives the full variable domain: KAGVTQTPRYLIKTRGQQVTLSCSPISGHRSVSWYQQTPGQGLQFLFEYFSETQRNKGNFPGRFSGRQFSNSRSEMNVSTLELGDSALYLCASSWTGFSGANVLTFGAGSRLTVL.

At least ten counts were recorded for this clonotype. CDR3 residues: CASSFRAGGGREKLFF. Here the CDR3 DNA reads TGTGCCAGCAGCTTTAGGGCAGGGGGCGGTCGTGAAAAACTGTTTTTT. This chain uses TRBV7-6 with TRBJ1-4, with 8 nucleotides matching TRBD1. Trimming at V came to 3 bases and at J to 7 bases, leaving 10 bases not matched to a gene. This CDR3 comprises 16 residues. Germline V lookup: CDR1 SGHVS, CDR2 FNYEAQ. The full variable domain, with the rest looked up from reference TRBV7-6 and TRBJ1-4, is GAGVSQSPRYKVTKRGQDVALRCDPISGHVSLYWYRQALGQGPEFLTYFNYEAQQDKSGLPNDRFSAERPEGSISTLTIQRTEQRDSAMYRCASSFRAGGGREKLFFGSGTQLSVL.

This clonotype was seen a handful of times. The V and J genes are TRBV7-8 and TRBJ1-3; 8 nucleotides line up with TRBD1. The CDR3 contains 16 residues. The ends lost 1 base at V and 5 bases at J; junction bases unmatched: 7. In germline, CDR1 is SGHVS, CDR2 FQNEAQ. The CDR3 DNA reads as TGTGCCAGCAGCTTAGTCCGACAGGGGACGAGAAACACCATATATTTT. This sequence encodes CASSLVRQGTRNTIYF.

V usage is TRBV11-2 and J usage is TRBJ2-3; D is undetermined. Trimming took 2 bases from V and 0 from J, leaving 9 bases between them. CDR3 length: 15 amino acids. Germline lookup yields CDR1 SGHAT and CDR2 FQNNGV. The CDR3 reads CASSLRVRSTDTQYF. CDR3 sequence (DNA): TGTGCCAGCAGCTTACGAGTCAGAAGCACAGATACGCAGTATTTT.

This clonotype was counted ten times or more. This sequence joins TRBV5-5 and TRBJ2-5, with TRBD1 matching over 9 bases. V dropped 3 bases and J dropped 0; count of bases not matched to a gene: 6. The CDR3 has 16 amino acids. Germline CDR1 SGHKS, CDR2 YYEKEE (reference sequence). CDR3 DNA sequence: TGTGCCAGCAGCTATCGGGACAGGGCGTACCAAGAGACCCAGTACTTC. Protein sequence: CASSYRDRAYQETQYF.

This clonotype was seen at least ten times. Here the CDR3 reads CASSLDQGLAVQETQYF. In DNA, the CDR3 is TGTGCCAGCAGCTTGGACCAGGGACTAGCGGTCCAAGAGACCCAGTACTTC. V is TRBV5-6 and J is TRBJ2-5, with 11 bases matching TRBD2. Germline CDR1 is SGHDT and CDR2 is YYEEEE. The junction had 5 bases not matched to a gene; V was cut back by 0 bases and J by 1 base. This CDR3 is built from 17 residues.

The rearrangement uses TRBV6-5 and TRBJ2-7, with a possible D match to TRBD2 (5 bases). The V gene lost 4 bases and the J gene lost 1 base, with 14 bases spanning the gap. The CDR3 loop spans 15 amino acids. Germline V gene data show CDR1 as MNHEY and CDR2 as SVGAGI. CDR3 sequence reads: CASSSQIAISYEQYF. The CDR3 nucleotides read TGTGCCAGCAGTTCACAAATAGCGATTTCCTACGAGCAGTACTTC.

The V call is TRBV7-3, the J call TRBJ2-2; D uncertain. Per germline, CDR1 SGHTA and CDR2 FQGTGA. V dropped 5 bases and J dropped 3 bases, with 13 bases sitting between them. The CDR3 covers 15 residues. This chain's CDR3 is CASSPLGADTGELFF. CDR3 DNA sequence: TGTGCCAGCAGCCCCTTGGGTGCGGACACCGGGGAGCTGTTTTTT.